This entry lists 4 T cell receptor beta chains sequenced from one sample in a study of CXCR3-negative and CXCR3-positive naive CD8 T cells. Study-wide results and caveats: For CXCR3-positive naive cells, TRB CDR3s were more hydrophobic than those of CXCR3-negative naive cells.

With UMI labels, 5' RACE was used to prepare the TRB cDNA libraries. Each CDR3 protein gets one entry in TCRdb, which reprocessed the 5' RACE reads and gives no DNA. The table lists 100,000 or so distinct CDR3 sequences. No antigens are known for them. The sample comprised naive CXCR3+ CD8+ T cells from blood. Subset in this sample: CD45RO-CCR7+CD27+CD95- naive CD8+ T cells expressing CXCR3 (TNR3+). These receptors were taken from a human donor in good health. Some clones in this sample may be carry-over from other donors' samples.

J is TRBJ2-6 and V is TRBV10-3; there is no DNA to check the TCRdb D call of TRBD1. This CDR3 region has 17 residues. Germline V gives CDR1 ENHRY, CDR2 SYGVKD. This chain's CDR3 is CAISEGTGGSGANVLTF.

J is TRBJ2-1 and V is TRBV28; the D call from TCRdb, TRBD1, cannot be confirmed without DNA. The CDR3 is 13 amino acids. The V gene's germline CDR1 is MDHEN and CDR2 SYDVKM. CDR3 loop: CASVDREGNEQFF. The full variable domain, rest sourced from reference TRBV28 and TRBJ2-1, is DVKVTQSSRYLVKRTGEKVFLECVQDMDHENMFWYRQDPGLGLRLIYFSYDVKMKEKGDIPEGYSVSREKKERFSLILESASTNQTSMYLCASVDREGNEQFFGPGTRLTVL.

The chain couples TRBV12-3 or TRBV12-4 to TRBJ2-1; TCRdb's assignment of TRBD1 cannot be checked, as there is no DNA. The CDR3 runs to 16 residues. CDR3 loop: CASSLWGYISYNEQFF.

V is TRBV28 and J is TRBJ2-7; lacking DNA, the TRBD1 call made by TCRdb goes unchecked. CDR1 is MDHEN and CDR2 is SYDVKM in the germline V gene. The CDR3 runs to 16 residues. Here the CDR3 reads CASSFRRDGGLYEQYF. The whole variable domain, filled in from reference TRBV28 and TRBJ2-7, reads DVKVTQSSRYLVKRTGEKVFLECVQDMDHENMFWYRQDPGLGLRLIYFSYDVKMKEKGDIPEGYSVSREKKERFSLILESASTNQTSMYLCASSFRRDGGLYEQYFGPGTRLTVT.